This TCR beta chain was retrieved from a study of type 1 regulatory T cells. About the study: An in vitro protocol generated T-allo10, a Tr1-enriched, alloantigen-specific CD4 T cell product.

By sample share, this clonotype is large. What it recognizes is unknown. The junction had 8 bases not matched to a gene; V was cut back by 6 bases and J by 7 bases. The CDR3 spans 15 residues. Findings and limits, study-wide: Type 1 regulatory T cells had a more restricted TCR repertoire than non-type 1 regulatory T cells.

One entry per CDR3 protein, called by TCRdb with MiXCR from the reads. The sample consists of about 5,000 distinct CDR3 sequences, 20% to 30% of them appearing once. The source is a human donor in good health. Source material: cultured type 1 regulatory T (Tr1) cells, either the whole culture or a sorted fraction (not recorded which). The V gene is TRBV12-3 or TRBV12-4, the J gene TRBJ1-6, with 8 positions matching TRBD1. This CDR3 is CASSPRQGQNSPLHF. CDR3 bases: TGTGCCAGCAGCCCTCGACAGGGGCAAAATTCACCCCTCCACTTT.